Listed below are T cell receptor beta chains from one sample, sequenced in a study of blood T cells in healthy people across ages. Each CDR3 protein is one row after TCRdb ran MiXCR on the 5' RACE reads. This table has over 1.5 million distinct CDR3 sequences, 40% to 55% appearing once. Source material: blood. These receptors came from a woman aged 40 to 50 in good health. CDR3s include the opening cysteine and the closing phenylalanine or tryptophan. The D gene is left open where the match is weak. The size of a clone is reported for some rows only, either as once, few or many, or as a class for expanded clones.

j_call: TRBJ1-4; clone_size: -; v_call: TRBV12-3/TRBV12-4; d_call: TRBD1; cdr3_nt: TGCGCCAGCAGCTTGGGGCAGGGGGCGAATGAAAAACTGTTTTTT; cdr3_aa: CASSLGQGANEKLFF
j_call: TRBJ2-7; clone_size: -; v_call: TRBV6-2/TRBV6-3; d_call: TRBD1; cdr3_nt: TGTGCCAGCAGCTACGGACAGGGGAGGTTGGATGAGCAGTACTTC; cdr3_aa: CASSYGQGRLDEQYF
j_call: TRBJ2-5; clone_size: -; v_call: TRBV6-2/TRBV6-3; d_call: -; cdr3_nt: TGTGCCAGCAGGCCCCCCATGTCTGAGACCCAGTACTTC; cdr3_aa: CASRPPMSETQYF
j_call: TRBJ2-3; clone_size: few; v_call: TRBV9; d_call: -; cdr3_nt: TGTGCCAGCAGCGTAATGCCAGGGAGCACAGATACGCAGTATTTT; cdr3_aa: CASSVMPGSTDTQYF
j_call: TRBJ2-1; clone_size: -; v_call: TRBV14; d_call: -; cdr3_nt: TGTGCCAGCAGCCAGGGGTACGGAGCCTACAATGAGCAGTTCTTC; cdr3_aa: CASSQGYGAYNEQFF
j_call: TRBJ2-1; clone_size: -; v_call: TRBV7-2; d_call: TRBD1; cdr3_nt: TGTGCCAGCAGCCCCAGGGCAAGGGGGCTGGGGAATGAGCAGTTCTTC; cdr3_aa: CASSPRARGLGNEQFF
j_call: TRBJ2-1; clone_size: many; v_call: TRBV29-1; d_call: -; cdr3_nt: TGCAGCGTTGAAGTCGGCCAGCAGTTCTTC; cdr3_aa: CSVEVGQQFF
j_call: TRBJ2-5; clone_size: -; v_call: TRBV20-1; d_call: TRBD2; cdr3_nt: TGCAGTGCTGGAGCGGGGACCCAAGAGACCCAGTACTTC; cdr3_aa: CSAGAGTQETQYF
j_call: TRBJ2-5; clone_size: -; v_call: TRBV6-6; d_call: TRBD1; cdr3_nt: TGTGCCAGCAGGGTAAGGGACAGCGAGAAAAAAGAGACCCAGTACTTC; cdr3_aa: CASRVRDSEKKETQYF
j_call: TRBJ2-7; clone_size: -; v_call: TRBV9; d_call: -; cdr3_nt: TGTGCCAGCAGCGTAAGAGAGACAGAGGCCTACGAGCAGTACTTC; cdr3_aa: CASSVRETEAYEQYF
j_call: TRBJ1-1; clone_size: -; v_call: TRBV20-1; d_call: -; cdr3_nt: TGCAGTGCTAGAGTTGCGAACACTGAAGCTTTCTTT; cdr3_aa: CSARVANTEAFF
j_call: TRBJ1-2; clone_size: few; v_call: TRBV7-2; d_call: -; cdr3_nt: TGTGCCAGCAGCTTAACGAGGGGGGCTAACTATGGCTACACCTTC; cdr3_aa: CASSLTRGANYGYTF
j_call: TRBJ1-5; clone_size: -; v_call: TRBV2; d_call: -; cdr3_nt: TGTGCCAGCAATCAACAGGGACATAGCAATCAGCCCCAGCATTTT; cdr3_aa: CASNQQGHSNQPQHF
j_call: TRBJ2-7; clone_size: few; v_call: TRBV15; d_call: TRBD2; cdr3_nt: TGTGCCACCAGCAGACCCAACCAACTAGCGGTTTCCTCCTACGAGCAGTACTTC; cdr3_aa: CATSRPNQLAVSSYEQYF
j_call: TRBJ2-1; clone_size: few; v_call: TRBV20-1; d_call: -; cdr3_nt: TGCAGTGCTAGAGATAATAGGGGTTCCTACAATGAGCAGTTCTTC; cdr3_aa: CSARDNRGSYNEQFF
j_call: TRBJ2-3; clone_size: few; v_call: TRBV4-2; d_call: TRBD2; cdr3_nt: TGTGCCAGCAGCCAAGAATCTGGGCTAGCGGGGAGTGCTAGCACAGATACGCAGTATTTT; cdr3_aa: CASSQESGLAGSASTDTQYF
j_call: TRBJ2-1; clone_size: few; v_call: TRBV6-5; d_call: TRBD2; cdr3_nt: TGTGCCAGCAGTCACCCAAGCGGGGGACACAATGAGCAGTTCTTC; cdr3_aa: CASSHPSGGHNEQFF
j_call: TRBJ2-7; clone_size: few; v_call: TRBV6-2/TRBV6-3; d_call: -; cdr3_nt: TGTGCCAGCAGCTTGACCCGGGACTTCTACGAGCAGTACTTC; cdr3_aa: CASSLTRDFYEQYF
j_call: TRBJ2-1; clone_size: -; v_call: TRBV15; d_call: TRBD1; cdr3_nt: TGTGCCACCAGCAGGGCAGGGGGCCTCAATGAGCAGTTCTTC; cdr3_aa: CATSRAGGLNEQFF
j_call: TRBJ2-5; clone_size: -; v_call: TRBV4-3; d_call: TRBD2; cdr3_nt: TGCGCCAGCAGCCCGACTAGCGGGGTGACCGGGACCCAGTACTTC; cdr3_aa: CASSPTSGVTGTQYF
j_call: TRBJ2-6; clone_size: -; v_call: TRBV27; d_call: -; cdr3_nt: TGTGCCAGCAGTAAAATTCGGTCCTCTGGGGCCAACGTCCTGACTTTC; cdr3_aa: CASSKIRSSGANVLTF
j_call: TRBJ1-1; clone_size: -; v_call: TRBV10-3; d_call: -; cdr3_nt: TGTGCCATTTACACCCCAGGAGAGGGCACTGAAGCTTTCTTT; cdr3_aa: CAIYTPGEGTEAFF
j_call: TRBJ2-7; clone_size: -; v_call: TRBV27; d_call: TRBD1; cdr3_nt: TGTGCCAGCAGACAACAGGGGAGTTGGTACGAGCAGTACTTC; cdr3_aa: CASRQQGSWYEQYF
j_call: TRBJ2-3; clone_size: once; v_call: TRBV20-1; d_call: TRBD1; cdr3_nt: TGCAGTGCTAGAGCTAATTCGGGACAGGGGGTGGTAGATACGCAGTATTTT; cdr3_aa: CSARANSGQGVVDTQYF
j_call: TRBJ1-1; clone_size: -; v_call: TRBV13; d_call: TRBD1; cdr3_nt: TGTGCCAGCAGCATAACCGGGACAGAGGCTTTCTTT; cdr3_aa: CASSITGTEAFF
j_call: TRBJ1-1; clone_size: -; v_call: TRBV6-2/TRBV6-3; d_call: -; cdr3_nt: TGTGCCAGCGGATTCATGAACACTGAAGTTTTCTTT; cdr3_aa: CASGFMNTEVFF
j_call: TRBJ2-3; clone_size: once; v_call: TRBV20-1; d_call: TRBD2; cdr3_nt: TGCAGTGCCCTAAAGGAGCGGGGGACCACAGATACGCAGTATTTT; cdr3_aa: CSALKERGTTDTQYF
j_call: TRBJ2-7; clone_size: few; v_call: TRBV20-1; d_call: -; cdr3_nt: TGCAGTGCTCCGATACCCCAGGGGTCCCACGAGCAGTACTTC; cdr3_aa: CSAPIPQGSHEQYF
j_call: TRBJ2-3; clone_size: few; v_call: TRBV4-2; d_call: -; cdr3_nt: TGTGCCAGCAGCGGAAGTCTTGTCGGTGGCGTTACTAGCACAGATACGCAGTATTTT; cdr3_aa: CASSGSLVGGVTSTDTQYF
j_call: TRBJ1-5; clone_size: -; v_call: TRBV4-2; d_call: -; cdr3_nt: TGTGCCAGCAGCCTAGACCCCGGTGGGTTCAGCAATCAGCCCCAGCATTTT; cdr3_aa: CASSLDPGGFSNQPQHF
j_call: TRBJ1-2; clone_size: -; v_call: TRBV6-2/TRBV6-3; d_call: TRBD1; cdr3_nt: TGTGCCAGTATGCGCCGGACAGGGCTCGACTATGGCTACACCTTC; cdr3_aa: CASMRRTGLDYGYTF
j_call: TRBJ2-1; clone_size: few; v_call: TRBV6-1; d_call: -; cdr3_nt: TGTGCCAGCAGTGGAATCGGCGAGCGGTATCTCTACAATGAGCAGTTCTTC; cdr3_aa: CASSGIGERYLYNEQFF
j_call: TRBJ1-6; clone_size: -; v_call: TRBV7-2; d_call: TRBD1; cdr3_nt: TGTGCCAGCAGCTTAGGGGTGTACAGGGGGTTGGATTCACCCCTCCACTTT; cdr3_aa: CASSLGVYRGLDSPLHF
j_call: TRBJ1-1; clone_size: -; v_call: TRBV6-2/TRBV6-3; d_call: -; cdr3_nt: TGTGCCAGCAGTTACTCGACCATGGCTTTCTTT; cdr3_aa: CASSYSTMAFF
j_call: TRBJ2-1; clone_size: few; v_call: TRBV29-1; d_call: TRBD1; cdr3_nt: TGCAGCGTTTTAACCGGACAGGGCAATGAGCAGTTCTTC; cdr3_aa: CSVLTGQGNEQFF
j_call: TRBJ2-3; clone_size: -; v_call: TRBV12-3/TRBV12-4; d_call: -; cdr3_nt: TGTGCCAGCATTCTGGGACTCCTACCAGGGGCAGATACGCAGTATTTT; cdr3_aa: CASILGLLPGADTQYF
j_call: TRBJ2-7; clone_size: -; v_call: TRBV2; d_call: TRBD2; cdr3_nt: TGTGCCAGCAGTTCCGATACGGGACTAGCGAGGGAGTACTTC; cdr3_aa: CASSSDTGLAREYF
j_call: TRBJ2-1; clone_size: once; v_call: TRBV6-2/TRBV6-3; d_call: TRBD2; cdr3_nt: TGTGCCAGCAGGGAGACTAGCGGGGGGGCCCATGAGCAGTTCTTC; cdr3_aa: CASRETSGGAHEQFF
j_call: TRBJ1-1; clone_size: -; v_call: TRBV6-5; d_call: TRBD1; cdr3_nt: TGTGCCAGCAGGTATAGGGGGCGCGGCACTGAAGCTTTCTTT; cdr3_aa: CASRYRGRGTEAFF
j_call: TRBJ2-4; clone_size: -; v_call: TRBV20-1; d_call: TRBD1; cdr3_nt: TGCAGTGCTTTCCGGGACAGGGGGCAATCAATCGCCAAAAACATTCAGTACTTC; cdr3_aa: CSAFRDRGQSIAKNIQYF
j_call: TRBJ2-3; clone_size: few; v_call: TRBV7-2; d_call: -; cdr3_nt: TGTGCCAGCAGCTTCCAGACAGGACCAGATACGCAGTATTTT; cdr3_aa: CASSFQTGPDTQYF
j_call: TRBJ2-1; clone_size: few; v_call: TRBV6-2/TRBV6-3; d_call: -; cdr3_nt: TGTGCCAGCAGTTGGAGGGAGTACAATGAGCAGTTCTTC; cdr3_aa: CASSWREYNEQFF
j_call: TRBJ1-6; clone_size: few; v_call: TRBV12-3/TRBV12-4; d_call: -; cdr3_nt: TGTGCCAGCAGTTCGTCCCCGAGGCCCCTCCACTTT; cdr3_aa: CASSSSPRPLHF
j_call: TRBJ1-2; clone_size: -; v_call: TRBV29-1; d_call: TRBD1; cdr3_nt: TGCAGCGTTGGCCCGGACAGGGGGTATGGCTACACCTTC; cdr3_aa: CSVGPDRGYGYTF
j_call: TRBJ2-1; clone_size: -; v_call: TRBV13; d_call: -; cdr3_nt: TGTGCCAGCAGCAAGGGGGTGTCGTACAATGAGCAGTTCTTC; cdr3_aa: CASSKGVSYNEQFF
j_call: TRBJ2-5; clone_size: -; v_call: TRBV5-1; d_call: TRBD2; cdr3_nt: TGCGCCAGCAGCTTGACCGGGACTAGCAACCAAGAGACCCAGTACTTC; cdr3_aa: CASSLTGTSNQETQYF